These T cell receptor beta chains were read from a single sample in a study of T cell responses to AZD1222 COVID-19 vaccine. This table comes from immunoSEQ multiplex PCR, and its TCRdb copy is limited to in-frame clones, with some not included. The sample gives 140,000 to 150,000 clones, approximately 90% of which show up once; about 1.5% is in the top ten. The source was peripheral blood, collected on day 0 of AZD1222 vaccination. The receptor set was obtained from an adult in good health. The CDR3 runs from the conserved cysteine through the conserved F or W. The order of the fields is V gene, clone size, D gene, J gene, CDR3 protein, CDR3 DNA. D genes are given only for firm matches. The listing skips clone size in some rows; elsewhere it reads once, few, many or a size class.

v_call: TRBV29-1; clone_size: .; d_call: .; j_call: TRBJ1-2; cdr3_aa: CSVEKVGAGFYGYTF; cdr3_nt: TGCAGCGTTGAGAAGGTTGGGGCCGGGTTCTATGGCTACACCTTC
v_call: TRBV2; clone_size: .; d_call: TRBD1; j_call: TRBJ1-6; cdr3_aa: CASKRTGDSSPLHF; cdr3_nt: TGTGCCAGCAAGCGAACAGGGGATAGCTCACCCCTCCACTTT
v_call: TRBV5-1; clone_size: .; d_call: TRBD1; j_call: TRBJ2-7; cdr3_aa: CASSSGQTYEQYF; cdr3_nt: TGCGCCAGCAGCTCGGGACAGACCTACGAGCAGTACTTC
v_call: TRBV20-1; clone_size: .; d_call: .; j_call: TRBJ2-5; cdr3_aa: CSALQETQYF; cdr3_nt: TGCAGTGCTCTACAAGAGACCCAGTACTTC
v_call: TRBV6-1; clone_size: .; d_call: TRBD2; j_call: TRBJ2-7; cdr3_aa: CASSERGGRSSYEQYF; cdr3_nt: TGTGCCAGCAGTGAAAGGGGCGGGAGGAGCTCCTACGAGCAGTACTTC
v_call: TRBV11-1; clone_size: .; d_call: .; j_call: TRBJ1-1; cdr3_aa: CASSRPIGTEAFF; cdr3_nt: TGTGCCAGCAGCCGACCGATAGGGACTGAAGCTTTCTTT
v_call: TRBV7-2; clone_size: .; d_call: .; j_call: TRBJ1-1; cdr3_aa: CASSSRTTLNTEAFF; cdr3_nt: TGTGCCAGCAGCTCGCGGACCACATTGAACACTGAAGCTTTCTTT
v_call: TRBV7-3; clone_size: .; d_call: TRBD2; j_call: TRBJ2-1; cdr3_aa: CASSKTRGSGTEQFF; cdr3_nt: TGTGCCAGCAGCAAGACCCGTGGTAGCGGGACTGAGCAGTTCTTC
v_call: TRBV7-9; clone_size: once; d_call: TRBD1; j_call: TRBJ2-7; cdr3_aa: CASSTRTGRSYEQYF; cdr3_nt: TGTGCCAGCAGCACGAGGACAGGGCGCTCCTACGAGCAGTACTTC
v_call: TRBV19; clone_size: once; d_call: .; j_call: TRBJ1-1; cdr3_aa: CASRTGTESNTEAFF; cdr3_nt: TGTGCCAGTAGGACCGGGACGGAGAGCAACACTGAAGCTTTCTTT
v_call: TRBV7-9; clone_size: .; d_call: TRBD1; j_call: TRBJ2-3; cdr3_aa: CASSPRDDRGTQYF; cdr3_nt: TGTGCCAGCAGCCCTCGGGACGACAGGGGAACGCAGTATTTT
v_call: TRBV3-1/TRBV3-2; clone_size: .; d_call: TRBD1; j_call: TRBJ1-1; cdr3_aa: CASSLTGQRRRGHAEAFF; cdr3_nt: TGTGCCAGCAGCCTAACGGGACAGAGGCGTAGAGGACACGCTGAAGCTTTCTTT
v_call: TRBV9; clone_size: .; d_call: TRBD1; j_call: TRBJ1-6; cdr3_aa: CASSAQGAVASPLHF; cdr3_nt: TGTGCCAGCAGCGCACAGGGGGCGGTTGCTTCACCCCTCCACTTT
v_call: TRBV27; clone_size: .; d_call: TRBD1; j_call: TRBJ2-2; cdr3_aa: CASNSLQGAMTGELFF; cdr3_nt: TGTGCCAGCAATTCCTTACAGGGGGCGATGACCGGGGAGCTGTTTTTT
v_call: TRBV3-1/TRBV3-2; clone_size: .; d_call: TRBD2; j_call: TRBJ2-5; cdr3_aa: CASSQVVLAGGQETQYF; cdr3_nt: TGTGCCAGCAGCCAAGTCGTTCTAGCGGGGGGGCAAGAGACCCAGTACTTC
v_call: TRBV5-6; clone_size: .; d_call: TRBD2; j_call: TRBJ2-3; cdr3_aa: CASRLGGGADTQYF; cdr3_nt: TGTGCCAGCAGGCTCGGCGGGGGGGCAGATACGCAGTATTTT
v_call: TRBV5-1; clone_size: .; d_call: .; j_call: TRBJ1-1; cdr3_aa: CASSLGGPDEAFF; cdr3_nt: TGCGCCAGCAGCTTGGGCGGGCCGGATGAAGCTTTCTTT
v_call: TRBV7-8; clone_size: .; d_call: .; j_call: TRBJ1-6; cdr3_aa: CASSLDSPSPLHF; cdr3_nt: TGTGCCAGCAGCCTCGATAGCCCTTCACCCCTCCACTTT
v_call: TRBV28; clone_size: .; d_call: .; j_call: TRBJ2-7; cdr3_aa: CASSENYEQYF; cdr3_nt: TGTGCCAGCAGTGAGAACTACGAGCAGTACTTC
v_call: TRBV4-2; clone_size: few; d_call: .; j_call: TRBJ1-5; cdr3_aa: CASSQDIWQPQHF; cdr3_nt: TGTGCCAGCAGCCAAGATATATGGCAGCCCCAGCATTTT
v_call: TRBV21-1; clone_size: .; d_call: .; j_call: TRBJ2-4; cdr3_aa: CASSKGQGRNIQYF; cdr3_nt: TGTGCCAGCAGCAAAGGACAGGGGAGGAACATTCAGTACTTC
v_call: TRBV13; clone_size: .; d_call: TRBD1; j_call: TRBJ2-7; cdr3_aa: CASAPGQGSYEQYF; cdr3_nt: TGTGCCAGTGCCCCGGGACAGGGATCCTACGAGCAGTACTTC
v_call: TRBV25-1; clone_size: .; d_call: .; j_call: TRBJ2-2; cdr3_aa: CASSGPTANTGELFF; cdr3_nt: TGTGCCAGCAGTGGGCCGACAGCGAACACCGGGGAGCTGTTTTTT
v_call: TRBV5-6; clone_size: .; d_call: .; j_call: TRBJ2-3; cdr3_aa: CASSSYSTDTQYF; cdr3_nt: TGTGCCAGCAGCTCTTACAGCACAGATACGCAGTATTTT
v_call: TRBV30; clone_size: .; d_call: TRBD1; j_call: TRBJ1-3; cdr3_aa: CAGQGAGNTIYF; cdr3_nt: TGTGCCGGACAGGGGGCGGGAAACACCATATATTTT
v_call: TRBV28; clone_size: .; d_call: TRBD1; j_call: TRBJ1-2; cdr3_aa: CASSTQGAYGYTF; cdr3_nt: TGTGCCAGCAGTACACAGGGGGCGTATGGCTACACCTTC
v_call: TRBV19; clone_size: .; d_call: TRBD1; j_call: TRBJ2-1; cdr3_aa: CASSRGQGAIGLAASSSYNEQFF; cdr3_nt: TGTGCCAGTAGTAGGGGACAGGGGGCGATAGGACTAGCGGCGTCCAGCTCCTACAATGAGCAGTTCTTC
v_call: TRBV7-3; clone_size: .; d_call: .; j_call: TRBJ1-1; cdr3_aa: CASSSSNTEAFF; cdr3_nt: TGTGCCAGCAGCTCATCAAACACTGAAGCTTTCTTT